The 17 T cell receptor beta chains given below trace back to one sample, sequenced in a study of T cell changes during pregnancy in multiple sclerosis. Assay used: immunoSEQ multiplex PCR; TCRdb lists only in-frame clones, some missing. The data hold under 75,000 clones, with approximately 95% observed a single time. This specimen was CD8+ T cells from peripheral blood mononuclear cells, taken in the second trimester of pregnancy. These receptors came from a female donor with multiple sclerosis, enrolled in a pregnancy study.

The V call is TRBV7-9, the J call TRBJ2-1, with 7 nucleotides matching TRBD2. The junction had 18 bases not matched to a gene; V was cut back by 5 bases and J by 2 bases. CDR3 length: 19 amino acids. Germline V gene data show CDR1 as SEHNR and CDR2 as FQNEAQ (reference sequence). The CDR3: CASSPPYWSGDGTYNEQFF. CDR3 bases: TGTGCCAGCAGCCCCCCTTATTGGAGCGGGGACGGAACCTACAATGAGCAGTTCTTC.

The genes are TRBV19 and TRBJ1-2, with D unclear. The CDR3 sequence is 14 residues long. With 5 bases removed from V and 4 bases from J, the gap between germline ends came to 14 bases. Germline lookup yields CDR1 LNHDA and CDR2 SQIVND (reference sequence). The CDR3 region has the DNA TGTGCCAGTAGTCCTAGTGCGACGGGCTATGGCTACACCTTC. Amino acid sequence: CASSPSATGYGYTF.

The chain employs TRBV18 and TRBJ1-5; D is possibly TRBD1 (5 bases). V lost 3 bases to trimming and J lost 4 bases, with 10 bases between them. The CDR3 length is 14 residues. Germline CDR1 KGHSH, CDR2 LQKENI. The CDR3 DNA follows: TGTGCCAGCTCACCGGGGCCCCCAAATCAGCCCCAGCATTTT. Translated: CASSPGPPNQPQHF.

The J gene is TRBJ2-7, the V gene TRBV10-3; weak D call: TRBD1 (5 bases). The CDR3 covers 15 residues. Germline V gene data show CDR1 as ENHRY and CDR2 as SYGVKD. V was clipped by 6 bases and J by 3 bases, with 18 bases between them. CDR3 sequence reads: CAIREPGHLNYEQYF. In DNA form, the CDR3 reads TGTGCCATCAGGGAGCCAGGACACCTCAACTACGAGCAGTACTTC.

The V and J genes are TRBV25-1 and TRBJ2-1, with D tentatively TRBD2 (5 bases). Germline values: CDR1 MGHDK, CDR2 SYGVNS. Trimming pared 1 base from V and 4 bases from J, leaving 8 bases between. There are 14 residues in the CDR3. This chain's CDR3 is CASSEFSGYNEQFF. CDR3 in DNA: TGTGCCAGCAGTGAATTTTCGGGGTACAATGAGCAGTTCTTC.

This chain joins TRBV27 and TRBJ2-5; unclear D gene. Per germline, CDR1 MNHEY and CDR2 SMNVEV (reference sequence). The CDR3 has 12 amino acids. The ends were cut back, 4 bases at V and 4 bases at J, with 7 bases in the middle. The CDR3 loop is CASSSSVETQYF. CDR3 coding DNA: TGTGCCAGCAGTTCCTCGGTAGAGACCCAGTACTTC.

V is TRBV27 and J is TRBJ1-2, with a possible D match to TRBD1 (6 bases). Germline-derived CDR1 and CDR2 are MNHEY and SMNVEV (reference sequence). CDR3 length: 15 residues. Between the trimmed V and J ends, which lost 5 bases and 2 bases, there was a span of 15 bases. For the CDR3, the DNA is TGTGCCAGCAGTCCCACAGGGTCGCGAAACTATGGCTACACCTTC. This gives the protein CASSPTGSRNYGYTF.

A single count supports this clone. The chain carries TRBV6-1 and TRBJ2-7; 8 bases align to TRBD1. Germline trimming cut 6 bases from V and 2 bases from J; bases unmatched to any gene: 9. The CDR3 runs to 15 residues. Germline values: CDR1 MNHNS, CDR2 SASEGT. CDR3 loop: CASRRTRDRPYEQYF. CDR3 sequence (DNA): TGTGCCAGCAGACGAACCCGGGACAGGCCCTACGAGCAGTACTTC.

The chain recombines TRBV5-4 with TRBJ2-7; 7 bases line up with TRBD1. Unmatched junction bases numbered 15, after V lost 3 bases and J lost 6 bases. The CDR3 is 16 residues long. CDR1 and CDR2 from the germline V gene are SGHNT and YYREEE (reference sequence). The CDR3 nucleotides are TGTGCCAGCAGCTCCCCCTCCGACAGGGCCCTGCCCGAGCAGTACTTC. Its translation is CASSSPSDRALPEQYF.

The rearrangement joins TRBV30 to TRBJ2-7, with D maybe TRBD1 (6 bases). The germline V and J ends were trimmed by 5 bases and 3 bases, with 14 bases remaining between them. Germline CDR1 reads GTSNPN; CDR2 reads SVGIG (reference sequence). This CDR3 has 13 amino acids. This CDR3 reads CAWSGTMVYEQYF. CDR3 DNA: TGTGCCTGGTCCGGGACAATGGTCTACGAGCAGTACTTC. Together with reference TRBV30 and TRBJ2-7, the CDR3 gives the full variable domain: SQTIHQWPATLVQPVGSPLSLECTVEGTSNPNLYWYRQAAGRGLQLLFYSVGIGQISSEVPQNLSASRPQDRQFILSSKKLLLSDSGFYLCAWSGTMVYEQYFGPGTRLTVT.

This clone was recorded a few times. This chain joins TRBV2 and TRBJ1-2; tentative D call: TRBD1 (6 bases). Germline CDR1 is SNHLY and CDR2 is FYNNEI. The CDR3 is 15 residues long. This chain's CDR3 is CATRTVGVGNYGYTF. The CDR3 DNA is TGTGCTACGAGGACAGTCGGCGTGGGTAACTATGGCTACACCTTC.

The chain couples TRBV14 to TRBJ1-1; 8 bases align to TRBD1. The CDR3 has 13 residues. Germline trimming cut 6 bases from V and 4 bases from J; bases unmatched to any gene: 4. In germline, CDR1 is SGHDN, CDR2 FVKESK. DNA of the CDR3: TGTGCCAGCAGAGGACAGGGAGGCACTGAAGCTTTCTTT. It encodes CASRGQGGTEAFF.

This clone was seen only once. The chain couples TRBV7-3 to TRBJ2-3; 10 bases map to TRBD2. After removal of 5 bases from V and 5 bases from J, the junction contained 7 bases not matched to a gene. The CDR3 runs to 15 residues. Looked up from germline, CDR1 is SGHTA and CDR2 is FQGTGA. This CDR3 is CASSPGLAAGDTQYF. The CDR3 region has the DNA TGTGCCAGCAGCCCCGGACTAGCGGCAGGAGATACGCAGTATTTT.

The chain uses TRBV19 and TRBJ2-1; 8 bases fit TRBD2. CDR3 length equals 16 residues. Losses at the gene ends were 6 bases for V and 5 bases for J; bases not matched to a gene: 12. CDR1 is LNHDA and CDR2 is SQIVND in the germline V gene (reference sequence). CDR3 region: CASSHQGGGTDNEQFF. Here the CDR3 DNA reads TGTGCCAGTAGCCATCAGGGCGGGGGGACGGACAATGAGCAGTTCTTC.

The V gene is TRBV5-4, the J gene TRBJ2-1; 8 nucleotides line up with TRBD2. Germline-derived CDR1 and CDR2 are SGHNT and YYREEE (reference sequence). This CDR3 contains 16 residues. J lost 8 bases, V lost 3 bases, and 13 bases had no gene match. This CDR3 reads CASSSLSGSEIYEQFF. CDR3 coding DNA: TGTGCCAGCAGCTCACTCAGCGGGAGTGAGATCTATGAGCAGTTCTTC.

The genes are TRBV27 and TRBJ1-2; perhaps TRBD1 as D (6 bases). Germline V gives CDR1 MNHEY, CDR2 SMNVEV (reference sequence). The V end was cut by 6 bases, the J end by 8 bases, with 13 bases between. This CDR3 is 12 amino acids long. Here the CDR3 DNA reads TGTGCCAGCAGAGGGACAACGAGGGGCTACACCTTC. Translating gives CASRGTTRGYTF.

The chain couples TRBV4-1 to TRBJ2-3; 10 nucleotides align to TRBD2. The CDR3 runs 17 residues. Germline V lookup: CDR1 MGHRA, CDR2 YSYEKL. The J segment lost 1 base and the V segment lost 0 bases, leaving 4 bases of the junction unmatched. CDR3 protein: CASSQDRSGRGTDTQYF. The CDR3 coding sequence is TGCGCCAGCAGCCAAGATCGAAGCGGGAGGGGCACAGATACGCAGTATTTT.